The source of this TCR beta chain is a study of neurological immune-mediated disorders. Germline loops: CDR1 SGHAT, CDR2 FQNNGV. The CDR3 loop spans 13 amino acids. With 0 bases removed from V and 11 bases from J, the gap between germline ends came to 13 bases. Whole-study findings and limits: Private repertoires in all groups were suggested by the finding that expanded clones across subjects shared no CDR3 amino acid sequences.

In each sequencing run, over 160 million TCR-beta sequences were generated from 15-18 subjects. MiXCR, run by TCRdb on the 5' RACE reads, gives a single entry per CDR3 protein. The sample yields some 65,000 distinct CDR3 sequences, over 4% seen once. In its sample, this clonotype was seen many times. Its antigen is still unknown. Sequenced: PBMCs. This chain joins TRBV11-2 and TRBJ1-1, with D maybe TRBD1 (5 bases). The clonotype originates from a man aged 45-60 years with multiple sclerosis. CDR3 protein: CASSLDRELEAFF. The CDR3 bases are TGTGCCAGCAGCTTAGACAGGGAACTAGAGGCTTTCTTT.